The T cell receptor (beta chain) described here comes from a study of blood T cell repertoires in COVID-19. Study context: Acute and convalescent COVID-19 samples came from the United States, Italy and Spain. T cells, B-cell-depleted T cells, or PBMCs supplied cDNA or gDNA.

Per the authors' pipeline: Amplifying reference gene primers gave estimates of nucleated cell counts. The assay was immunoSEQ multiplex PCR, and TCRdb's table has in-frame clones only and misses some. The DNA was the basis for D and trimming; V, J and clone size are from that table. This sample has about 50,000 clones, with 86% found just once. CDR1 and CDR2 (germline): LNHDA, SQIVND (reference sequence). This CDR3 is 13 amino acids long. V was clipped by 5 bases and J by 8 bases, with 10 bases between them. The origin of this receptor is a woman aged 60-75 years with acute or convalescent COVID-19. The sequenced sample consisted of peripheral blood. This chain uses TRBV19 with TRBJ1-6; the D gene is possibly TRBD1 (5 bases). CDR3 protein: CASSGRGYSPLHF. In nucleotides, the CDR3 is TGTGCCAGTAGTGGGCGGGGGTATTCACCCCTCCACTTT.